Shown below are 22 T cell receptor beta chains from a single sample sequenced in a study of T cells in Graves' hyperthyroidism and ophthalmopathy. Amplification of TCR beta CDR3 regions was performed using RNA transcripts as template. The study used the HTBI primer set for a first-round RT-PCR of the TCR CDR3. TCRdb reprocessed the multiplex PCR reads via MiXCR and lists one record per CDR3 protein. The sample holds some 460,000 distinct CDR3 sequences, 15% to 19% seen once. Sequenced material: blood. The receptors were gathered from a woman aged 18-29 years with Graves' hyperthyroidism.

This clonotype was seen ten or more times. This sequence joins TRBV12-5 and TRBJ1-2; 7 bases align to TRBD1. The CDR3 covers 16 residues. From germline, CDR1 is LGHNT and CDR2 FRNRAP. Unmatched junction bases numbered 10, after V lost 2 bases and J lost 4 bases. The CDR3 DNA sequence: TGTGCTAGTGGTTTGCCCCACCCGACAGGGCTCTATGGCTACACCTTC. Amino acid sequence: CASGLPHPTGLYGYTF.

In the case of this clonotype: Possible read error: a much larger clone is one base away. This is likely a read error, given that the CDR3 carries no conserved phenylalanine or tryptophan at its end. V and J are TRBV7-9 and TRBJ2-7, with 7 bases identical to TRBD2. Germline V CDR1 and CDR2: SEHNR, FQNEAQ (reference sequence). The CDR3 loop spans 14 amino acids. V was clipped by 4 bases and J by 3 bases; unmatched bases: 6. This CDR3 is CASSWGGDDYEQYL. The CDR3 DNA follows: TGTGCCAGCAGCTGGGGGGGGGATGACTACGAGCAGTACCTC.

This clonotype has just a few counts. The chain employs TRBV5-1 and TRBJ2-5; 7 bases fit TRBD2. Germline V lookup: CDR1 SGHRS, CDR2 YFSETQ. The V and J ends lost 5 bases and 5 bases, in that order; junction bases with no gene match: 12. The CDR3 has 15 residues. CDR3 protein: CASRSGTNGKETQYF. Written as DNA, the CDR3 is TGCGCCAGCAGATCCGGGACTAACGGGAAGGAGACCCAGTACTTC.

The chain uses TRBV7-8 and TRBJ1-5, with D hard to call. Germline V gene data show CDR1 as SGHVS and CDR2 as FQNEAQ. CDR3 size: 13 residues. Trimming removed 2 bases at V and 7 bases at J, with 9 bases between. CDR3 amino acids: CASSLFRGQPQHF. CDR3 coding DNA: TGTGCCAGCAGCTTATTTCGCGGCCAGCCCCAGCATTTT. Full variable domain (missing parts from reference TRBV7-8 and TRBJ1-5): GAGVSQSPRYKVAKRGQDVALRCDPISGHVSLFWYQQALGQGPEFLTYFQNEAQLDKSGLPSDRFFAERPEGSVSTLKIQRTQQEDSAVYLCASSLFRGQPQHFGDGTRLSIL.

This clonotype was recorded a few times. The CDR3 is CASSPTGLPYEQYF. The CDR3 DNA follows: TGTGCCAGCAGCCCGACAGGTCTCCCTTATGAGCAGTACTTC. The chain carries TRBV14 and TRBJ2-7; tentative D call: TRBD1 (6 bases). The germline CDR1 and CDR2 sequences are SGHDN and FVKESK. The CDR3 has 14 amino acids. The germline V and J ends were trimmed by 4 bases and 7 bases, with 17 bases remaining between them. Full variable domain (missing parts from reference TRBV14 and TRBJ2-7): EAGVTQFPSHSVIEKGQTVTLRCDPISGHDNLYWYRRVMGKEIKFLLHFVKESKQDESGMPNNRFLAERTGGTYSTLKVQPAELEDSGVYFCASSPTGLPYEQYFGPGTRLTVT.

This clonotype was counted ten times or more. The CDR3 reads CASSFPPGPGTNEQFF. The CDR3 DNA sequence: TGTGCCAGCAGTTTCCCGCCAGGGCCGGGTACGAATGAGCAGTTCTTC. V gene TRBV27 combines with J gene TRBJ2-1, with D possibly matching TRBD1 (5 bases). CDR1 is MNHEY, CDR2 SMNVEV, per germline (reference sequence). CDR3 length equals 16 residues. Trimming took off 3 bases at V and 7 bases at J, with 19 bases between the two ends.

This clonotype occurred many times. CDR3 protein: CSAIRGRGTGELFF. The CDR3 bases are TGCAGTGCTATCAGGGGGCGAGGCACCGGGGAGCTGTTTTTT. The rearrangement uses TRBV20-1 and TRBJ2-2; 8 bases are shared with TRBD1. The CDR3 spans 14 residues. Germline values: CDR1 DFQATT, CDR2 SNEGSKA (reference sequence). V was pared by 4 bases and J by 4 bases, with 5 bases of the junction left unmatched.

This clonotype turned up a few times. The CDR3 DNA sequence: TGTGCCAGCAGTCAAGGGGGGAAGAACACCGGGGAGCTGTTTTTT. It is translated as CASSQGGKNTGELFF. The genes are TRBV6-2 or TRBV6-3 and TRBJ2-2; D tentatively reads TRBD1 or TRBD2 (6 bases each). CDR1 and CDR2 from the germline V gene are MNHEY and SVGEGT. V gave up 5 bases and J gave up 1 base, with 11 bases separating them. This CDR3 has 15 amino acids.

The CDR3 loop is CASSESVITDTQYF. The CDR3, as DNA: TGTGCCAGCAGTGAAAGTGTTATCACAGATACGCAGTATTTT. The V call is TRBV6-1, the J call TRBJ2-3; D is undetermined. Germline-derived CDR1 and CDR2 are MNHNS and SASEGT. The CDR3 contains 14 residues. The germline V and J ends were trimmed by 2 bases and 2 bases, with 8 bases remaining between them.

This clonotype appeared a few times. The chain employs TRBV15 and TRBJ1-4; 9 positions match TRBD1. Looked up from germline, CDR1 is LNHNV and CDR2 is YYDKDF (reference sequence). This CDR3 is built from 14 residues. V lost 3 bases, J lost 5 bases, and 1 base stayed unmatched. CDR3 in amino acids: CATSRTGGNEKLFF. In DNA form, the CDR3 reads TGTGCCACCAGCAGGACAGGGGGGAATGAAAAACTGTTTTTT.

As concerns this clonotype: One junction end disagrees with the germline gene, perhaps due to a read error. The CDR3 DNA reads as TGTGCCAGCAGACGGGGGGGCTTAACAGGTACGCAGTATTTT. Its translation is CASRRGGLTGTQYF. V usage is TRBV7-3 and J usage is TRBJ2-3; 8 positions match TRBD2. The CDR3 runs 14 residues. Germline CDR1 reads SGHTA; CDR2 reads FQGTGA.

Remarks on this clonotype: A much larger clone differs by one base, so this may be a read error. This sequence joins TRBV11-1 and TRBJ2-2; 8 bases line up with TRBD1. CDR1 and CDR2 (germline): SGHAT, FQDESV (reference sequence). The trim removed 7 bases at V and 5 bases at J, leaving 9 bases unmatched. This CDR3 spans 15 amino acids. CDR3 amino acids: CASTGRTGKTGELFF. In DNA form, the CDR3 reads TGTGCCAGCACCGGGCGGACAGGGAAGACCGGGGAGCTGTTTTTT.

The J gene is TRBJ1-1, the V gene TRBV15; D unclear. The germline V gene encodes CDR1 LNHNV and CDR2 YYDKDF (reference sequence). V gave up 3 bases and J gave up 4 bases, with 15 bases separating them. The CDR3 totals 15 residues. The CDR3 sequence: CATSSRWGWSTEAFF. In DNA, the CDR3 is TGTGCCACCAGCAGCCGATGGGGTTGGTCCACTGAAGCTTTCTTT.

Written as DNA, the CDR3 is TGTGCCAGCAGCTTAAAGACTGAAGCTTTCTTT. Its protein is CASSLKTEAFF. The rearrangement uses TRBV7-9 and TRBJ1-1, with D unclear. CDR3 length: 11 residues. V dropped 2 bases and J dropped 5 bases, with 3 bases sitting between them. Germline loops: CDR1 SEHNR, CDR2 FQNEAQ (reference sequence). Variable domain in full (rest from reference TRBV7-9 and TRBJ1-1): DTGVSQNPRHKITKRGQNVTFRCDPISEHNRLYWYRQTLGQGPEFLTYFQNEAQLEKSRLLSDRFSAERPKGSFSTLEIQRTEQGDSAMYLCASSLKTEAFFGQGTRLTVV.

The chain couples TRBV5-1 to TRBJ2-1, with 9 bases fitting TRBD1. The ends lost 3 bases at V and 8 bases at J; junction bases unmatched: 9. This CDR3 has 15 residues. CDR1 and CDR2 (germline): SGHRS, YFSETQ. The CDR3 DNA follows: TGCGCCAGCAGCTACGGGACAGGGAGGGACGATGAGCAGTTCTTC. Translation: CASSYGTGRDDEQFF.

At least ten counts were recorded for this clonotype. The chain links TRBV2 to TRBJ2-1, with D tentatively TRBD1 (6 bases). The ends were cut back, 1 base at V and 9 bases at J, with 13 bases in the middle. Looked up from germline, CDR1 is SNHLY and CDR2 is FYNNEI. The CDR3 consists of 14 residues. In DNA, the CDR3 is TGTGCCAGCAGTGAAGAACAGGGTGTTGGTGAGCAGTTCTTC. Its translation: CASSEEQGVGEQFF.

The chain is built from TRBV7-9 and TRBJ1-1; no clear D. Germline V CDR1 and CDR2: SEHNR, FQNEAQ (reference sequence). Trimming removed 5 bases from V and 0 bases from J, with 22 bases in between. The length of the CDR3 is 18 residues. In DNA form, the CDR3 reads TGTGCCAGCAGCGCCCGGTCCGGGAGCTTCGGATTGAACACTGAAGCTTTCTTT. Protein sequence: CASSARSGSFGLNTEAFF.

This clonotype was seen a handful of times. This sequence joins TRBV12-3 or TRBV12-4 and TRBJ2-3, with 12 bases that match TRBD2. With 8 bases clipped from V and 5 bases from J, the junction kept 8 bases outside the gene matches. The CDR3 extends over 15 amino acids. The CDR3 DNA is TGTGCCAGCTTAGCTAGCGGGGGGGCCTTAGATACGCAGTATTTT. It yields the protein CASLASGGALDTQYF.

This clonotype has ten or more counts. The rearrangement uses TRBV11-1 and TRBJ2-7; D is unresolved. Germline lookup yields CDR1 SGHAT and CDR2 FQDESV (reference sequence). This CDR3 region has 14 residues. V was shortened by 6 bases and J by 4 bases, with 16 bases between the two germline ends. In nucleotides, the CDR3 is TGTGCCAGCAGTGGCGGCGGAGCTGTTTACGAGCAGTACTTC. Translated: CASSGGGAVYEQYF.

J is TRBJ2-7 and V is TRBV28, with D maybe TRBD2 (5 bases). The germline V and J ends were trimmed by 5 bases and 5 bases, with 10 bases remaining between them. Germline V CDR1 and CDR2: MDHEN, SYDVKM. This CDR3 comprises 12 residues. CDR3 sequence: CASSLRTHEQYF. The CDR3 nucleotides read TGTGCCAGCAGTCTCCGGACTCACGAGCAGTACTTC.

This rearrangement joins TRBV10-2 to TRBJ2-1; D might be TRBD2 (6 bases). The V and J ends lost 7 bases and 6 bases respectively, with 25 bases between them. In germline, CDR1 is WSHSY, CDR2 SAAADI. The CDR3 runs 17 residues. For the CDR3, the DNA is TGCGCCAGCAAAGGGTCGGCGGGGAGCTACGGGGTCAATGAGCAGTTCTTC. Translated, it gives CASKGSAGSYGVNEQFF.

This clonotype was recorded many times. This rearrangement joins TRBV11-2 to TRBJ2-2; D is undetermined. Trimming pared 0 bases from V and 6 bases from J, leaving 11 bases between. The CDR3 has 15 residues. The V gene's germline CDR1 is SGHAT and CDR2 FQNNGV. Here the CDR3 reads CASSLDQIFSGELFF. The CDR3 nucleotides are TGTGCCAGCAGCTTAGATCAGATCTTTTCCGGGGAGCTGTTTTTT.